The following is a T cell receptor (beta chain) sequence with its context. The sample originates from a study of blood T cell repertoires in COVID-19. Libraries were prepared by immunoSEQ multiplex PCR; TCRdb keeps only in-frame clonotypes and omits some of them. The sample carries approximately 290,000 clones, approximately 85% recorded once. Germline CDR1 and CDR2: MDHEN and SYDVKM. The CDR3 is made up of 14 amino acids. After removal of 6 bases from V and 6 bases from J, the junction contained 10 bases not matched to a gene. The sequence was obtained from a human donor with COVID-19, enrolled during active disease. The donor label of this sample is uncertain. Sequenced input: peripheral blood. The V gene is TRBV28, the J gene TRBJ1-2; TRBD1 matches at 7 bases. Here the CDR3 reads CASRSGTVWDGYTF. The CDR3 bases are TGTGCCAGCAGGTCTGGGACAGTTTGGGATGGCTACACCTTC.